This TCR beta chain was sequenced during a study of blood T cell dynamics during melanoma immunotherapy. Study-level background: Patients with metastatic melanoma got pembrolizumab or nivolumab-ipilimumab as first-line care.

Study-level points and caveats: The study could not tell melanoma-specific clones from general immune activation. PBMC repertoires of eventual disease-control patients split at W3 into clonality or diversity gains.

This clone appeared once. The target antigen is unknown. J was trimmed by 6 bases and V by 9 bases; bases with no gene match: 14. The germline V gene has CDR1 LNHDA and CDR2 SQIVND (reference sequence). This CDR3 region has 16 residues. Specified time point: pre-treatment baseline. Samples come from before therapy and from week 3 after the first blockade cycle. The repertoire was sequenced with immunoSEQ multiplex PCR; TCRdb's copy has only in-frame clones and lacks some. The sample shows 9,500 or so clones, roughly nine tenths of them seen only once. The receptor's source is a human donor with melanoma. The sample here was blood, taken from a patient treated with checkpoint blockade. The V gene is TRBV19, the J gene TRBJ2-1, with 10 bases that match TRBD2. The CDR3 spells CASTRGDLAGGNEQFF. Here the CDR3 DNA reads TGTGCCAGCACTAGGGGGGACTTAGCGGGAGGCAATGAGCAGTTCTTC. The variable domain in full, completed from reference TRBV19 and TRBJ2-1, reads DGGITQSPKYLFRKEGQNVTLSCEQNLNHDAMYWYRQDPGQGLRLIYYSQIVNDFQKGDIAEGYSVSREKKESFPLTVTSAQKNPTAFYLCASTRGDLAGGNEQFFGPGTRLTVL.